A single sample gave rise to the 15 T cell receptor beta chains below, sequenced in a study of blood T cell repertoires in COVID-19 (dated by TCRdb to the early 2020s). The library relied on the immunoSEQ multiplex PCR assay. TCRdb mirrors the immuneACCESS table, restricted to in-frame sequences. Some clones are absent from its copies; in checked studies, under half trace to an unresolved V gene, and the reason for the others is unknown. Counted in this sample were around 700,000 clones; 80% to 90% of them appeared once. The ten largest clones take up 0.2% to 0.3% of the sample. Sample: peripheral blood. Receptor source: a young woman with acute or convalescent COVID-19.

This rearrangement joins TRBV2 to TRBJ1-4; tentatively, D is TRBD1 (6 bases). CDR3 length equals 14 residues. V lost 4 bases and J 2 bases, leaving 8 bases between the germline ends. The V gene's germline CDR1 is SNHLY and CDR2 FYNNEI. The CDR3, as DNA: TGTGCCAGCAGTGTTCAGGGGACTAATGAAAAACTGTTTTTT. It translates to CASSVQGTNEKLFF.

This rearrangement joins TRBV30 to TRBJ1-5; possibly TRBD1 for D (6 bases). The CDR3 is 13 residues long. Deletions cut 2 bases from V and 1 base from J, with 6 bases between. Germline V gene lookup returns CDR1 GTSNPN and CDR2 SVGIG (reference sequence). CDR3 in amino acids: CAWSTGSNQPQHF. DNA of the CDR3: TGTGCCTGGAGTACAGGGAGCAATCAGCCCCAGCATTTT.

This clone came up once. The chain is built from TRBV29-1 and TRBJ1-5, with D hard to call. V lost 4 bases to trimming and J lost 6 bases, with 10 bases between them. CDR1 is SQVTM and CDR2 is ANQGSEA in the germline V gene. The CDR3 runs to 12 residues. This CDR3 is CSVGGVGQPQHF. As DNA, the CDR3 is TGCAGCGTTGGCGGGGTAGGTCAGCCCCAGCATTTT.

The gene calls are TRBV11-2 and TRBJ2-1; 8 positions match TRBD2. The CDR3 has 16 amino acids. Trimming cost V 3 bases and J 4 bases; bases outside gene matches: 8. The germline gives CDR1 SGHAT, CDR2 FQNNGV. The CDR3, as DNA: TGTGCCAGCAGCTTTGCACCGGGACTAGATTACAATGAGCAGTTCTTC. It yields the protein CASSFAPGLDYNEQFF.

The chain combines TRBV19 with TRBJ1-5; possible D gene TRBD1, 6 bases. Trimming stripped 7 bases from V and 5 bases from J, with 27 bases between. The CDR3 has 18 amino acids. The germline V gene has CDR1 LNHDA and CDR2 SQIVND (reference sequence). Here the CDR3 reads CASTTSWVQGGIDQPQHF. The CDR3, as DNA: TGTGCCAGTACCACAAGTTGGGTACAGGGAGGGATTGATCAGCCCCAGCATTTT.

This clone was counted only a few times. This rearrangement joins TRBV3-1 (or the pseudogene TRBV3-2) to TRBJ2-5, with 10 bases lining up with TRBD2. Per the germline V gene, CDR1 is LGHDT and CDR2 is YNNKEL (reference sequence). The ends lost 2 bases at V and 5 bases at J; junction bases unmatched: 5. CDR3 length equals 15 residues. Here the CDR3 DNA reads TGTGCCAGCAGCCAAAGAGCGGGGGGGCCGGAGACCCAGTACTTC. Amino acids: CASSQRAGGPETQYF.

This rearrangement joins TRBV29-1 to TRBJ1-1; D uncertain. This CDR3 region has 13 residues. V lost 2 bases to trimming and J lost 1 base, with 8 bases between them. Germline-derived CDR1 and CDR2 are SQVTM and ANQGSEA. The chain's CDR3 is CSVEMRENTEAFF. The CDR3 bases are TGCAGCGTTGAAATGCGGGAGAACACTGAAGCTTTCTTT.

The chain is built from TRBV3-1 (or the pseudogene TRBV3-2) and TRBJ1-2; TRBD1 might be the D (5 bases). The V end was cut by 3 bases, the J end by 3 bases, with 11 bases between. The germline V gene encodes CDR1 LGHDT and CDR2 YNNKEL (reference sequence). CDR3 length equals 14 residues. The CDR3 bases are TGTGCCAGCAGCCAGGGGCGCGGAGACTATGGCTACACCTTC. This encodes CASSQGRGDYGYTF.

CDR3 bases: TGCAGCAGCGTTCTGAGGCGTTTCTCTAGCACAGATACGCAGTATTTT. The encoded protein is CSSVLRRFSSTDTQYF. The chain recombines TRBV29-1 with TRBJ2-3, with D hard to call. CDR1 and CDR2 from the germline V gene are SQVTM and ANQGSEA. The V gene lost 8 bases and the J gene lost 0 bases, with 21 bases spanning the gap. The CDR3 sequence is 16 residues long.

This clone was seen just once. This rearrangement joins TRBV30 to TRBJ1-1; no reliable D call. The CDR3 runs to 16 residues. Trimming removed 0 bases from V and 2 bases from J, with 16 bases in between. Germline CDR1 is GTSNPN and CDR2 is SVGIG (reference sequence). The CDR3 protein is CAWSVSWSSLNTEAFF. The CDR3 DNA follows: TGTGCCTGGAGTGTAAGTTGGTCAAGCCTAAACACTGAAGCTTTCTTT. Supplemented by reference TRBV30 and TRBJ1-1, the full variable domain reads SQTIHQWPATLVQPVGSPLSLECTVEGTSNPNLYWYRQAAGRGLQLLFYSVGIGQISSEVPQNLSASRPQDRQFILSSKKLLLSDSGFYLCAWSVSWSSLNTEAFFGQGTRLTVV.

V is TRBV5-1 and J is TRBJ1-6; 9 positions agree with TRBD1. V dropped 9 bases and J dropped 7; count of bases not matched to a gene: 11. From germline, CDR1 is SGHRS and CDR2 YFSETQ. The CDR3 is 15 amino acids. CDR3 residues: CATKLGQGRNSPLHF. DNA for the CDR3: TGCGCCACCAAACTTGGACAGGGGCGGAATTCACCCCTCCACTTT. The full variable domain, completed using reference TRBV5-1 and TRBJ1-6, is KAGVTQTPRYLIKTRGQQVTLSCSPISGHRSVSWYQQTPGQGLQFLFEYFSETQRNKGNFPGRFSGRQFSNSRSEMNVSTLELGDSALYLCATKLGQGRNSPLHFGNGTRLTVT.

The genes are TRBV9 and TRBJ1-2; 7 bases are shared with TRBD1. This CDR3 is 14 amino acids long. Trimming cost V 1 base and J 3 bases; bases outside gene matches: 3. The germline gives CDR1 SGDLS, CDR2 YYNGEE. This CDR3 is CASSVTGTDYGYTF. DNA of the CDR3: TGTGCCAGCAGCGTAACCGGGACAGACTATGGCTACACCTTC.

The gene calls are TRBV13 and TRBJ2-2, with D perhaps TRBD2 (6 bases). V was shortened by 5 bases and J by 3 bases, with 13 bases between the two germline ends. Per germline, CDR1 PRHDT and CDR2 FYEKMQ (reference sequence). The CDR3 is 15 residues long. CDR3 in amino acids: CASSRRDPDTGELFF. The CDR3 DNA follows: TGTGCCAGCAGCCGGAGGGATCCTGACACCGGGGAGCTGTTTTTT.

The CDR3 loop reads CASGSPVQDTEAFF. In DNA form, the CDR3 reads TGTGCCAGCGGATCCCCGGTTCAGGACACTGAAGCTTTCTTT. The rearrangement links TRBV9 to TRBJ1-1; D remains unclear. The germline V gene has CDR1 SGDLS and CDR2 YYNGEE. V lost 7 bases and J 3 bases, leaving 16 bases between the germline ends. The CDR3 has 14 amino acids.

The chain couples TRBV7-3 to TRBJ2-3, with 8 bases fitting TRBD2. The CDR3 totals 15 residues. V lost 0 bases to trimming and J lost 3 bases; unmatched junction nucleotides: 2. Germline CDR1 is SGHTA and CDR2 is FQGTGA. As DNA, the CDR3 is TGTGCCAGCAGCTTAACTAGCGGGGAAACAGATACGCAGTATTTT. This gives the protein CASSLTSGETDTQYF.